This TCR beta chain was sequenced in a study of T cell repertoires in cytomegalovirus infection. CDR3 length: 15 residues. CDR1 is SGHTA and CDR2 is FQGTGA in the germline V gene. V gave up 3 bases and J gave up 3 bases; unmatched junction bases: 7. TCRdb ran MiXCR on the reads and lists one entry per CDR3 protein. The sample carries around 260,000 distinct CDR3 sequences, 9.1% recorded once. General study findings and limits: There were HLA-C-restricted CMV-specific TCR beta clonotypes dominating the ex vivo response.

This clonotype was observed many times. As yet, its antigen is unknown. The rearrangement joins TRBV7-3 to TRBJ2-7, with 8 bases identical to TRBD1. The sequencing input was PBMCs. This clonotype originated in a human donor in good health (CMV status not recorded). Some clones in this sample may be carry-over from other donors' samples. The CDR3 here is CASSLVGQGNYEQYF. Written as DNA, the CDR3 is TGTGCCAGCAGCTTGGTAGGACAGGGAAACTACGAGCAGTACTTC.